The next 22 T cell receptor beta chains were all read from a single sample in a study of Ad26.COV2.S vaccination and SARS-CoV-2 variants. Stated treatment: around 19 received Ad26.COV2.S at low or high dose, single or two shots; roughly five received placebo; per-sample allocation not given. Sampling occurred on day 63 after the first vaccine or placebo injection. The table came from immunoSEQ multiplex PCR; TCRdb's copy has only in-frame clones and leaves some out. The sample shows roughly 240,000 clones, more than 75% of them seen only once. This specimen was peripheral blood, taken in a trial of Ad26.COV2.S vaccine versus placebo. All receptors derive from a person between 18 and 65 years old who received the Ad26.COV2.S COVID-19 vaccine or a placebo.

This rearrangement joins TRBV20-1 to TRBJ1-1; D gene ambiguous. Germline lookup yields CDR1 DFQATT and CDR2 SNEGSKA (reference sequence). Trimming cost V 5 bases and J 1 base, with 5 bases left between them. The CDR3 contains 11 residues. CDR3 in DNA: TGCAGTGCTCCGGGGAACACTGAAGCTTTCTTT. Residues: CSAPGNTEAFF.

This sequence joins TRBV4-3 and TRBJ1-1, with D possibly TRBD1 on 5 matching bases. The CDR3 is 11 residues long. Trimming left V 1 base short and J 9 bases short, with 6 bases between. Per germline, CDR1 LGHNA and CDR2 YSLEER. The CDR3 protein is CASSQGGQAFF. CDR3 nucleotide sequence: TGCGCCAGCAGCCAAGGGGGCCAAGCTTTCTTT.

The rearrangement joins TRBV24-1 to TRBJ2-5; the match to TRBD1 covers 8 bases. Germline V gene lookup returns CDR1 KGHDR and CDR2 SFDVKD. J was trimmed by 3 bases and V by 7 bases; bases with no gene match: 3. The CDR3 consists of 13 residues. CDR3 loop: CATRGTGEETQYF. In nucleotides, the CDR3 is TGTGCCACCAGAGGGACAGGAGAAGAGACCCAGTACTTC.

This rearrangement joins TRBV5-4 to TRBJ1-2; 9 bases fit TRBD1. J gave up 5 bases and V 5 bases, and 4 bases lay outside the gene matches. In germline, CDR1 is SGHNT, CDR2 YYREEE (reference sequence). This CDR3 is built from 13 residues. The CDR3 nucleotides read TGTGCCAGCAGACAAGGACAGGGGTATGGCTACACCTTC. The encoded protein is CASRQGQGYGYTF. Full variable domain (rest looked up from reference TRBV5-4 and TRBJ1-2): ETGVTQSPTHLIKTRGQQVTLRCSSQSGHNTVSWYQQALGQGPQFIFQYYREEENGRGNFPPRFSGLQFPNYSSELNVNALELDDSALYLCASRQGQGYGYTFGSGTRLTVV.

CDR3 in DNA: TGTGCCAGCAGTGGGTCGGGGGGGACTGAAGCTTTCTTT. As protein: CASSGSGGTEAFF. J is TRBJ1-1 and V is TRBV2; the D gene is possibly TRBD1 (5 bases). Germline values: CDR1 SNHLY, CDR2 FYNNEI. CDR3 size: 13 residues. The V gene lost 4 bases and the J gene lost 5 bases, with 11 bases spanning the gap.

The genes are TRBV18 and TRBJ2-7; TRBD1 aligns across 9 bases. CDR3 size: 14 residues. Germline CDR1 reads KGHSH; CDR2 reads LQKENI. The V and J ends lost 4 bases and 4 bases, in that order; junction bases with no gene match: 5. CDR3 sequence: CASSLGQGKYEQYF. The CDR3 coding sequence is TGTGCCAGCTCACTGGGACAGGGCAAATACGAGCAGTACTTC.

The chain combines TRBV7-2 with TRBJ1-6; TRBD1 might be the D (6 bases). Germline CDR1 SGHTA, CDR2 FQGNSA. The CDR3 contains 14 residues. Trimming removed 1 base from V and 13 bases from J, with 14 bases in between. The CDR3 protein is CASSLEGGEGPLHF. The CDR3 DNA reads as TGTGCCAGCAGCTTAGAGGGGGGGGAAGGGCCCCTCCACTTT. Using reference TRBV7-2 and TRBJ1-6 for the parts outside the CDR3, the full variable domain is GAGVSQSPSNKVTEKGKDVELRCDPISGHTALYWYRQSLGQGLEFLIYFQGNSAPDKSGLPSDRFSAERTGGSVSTLTIQRTQQEDSAVYLCASSLEGGEGPLHFGNGTRLTVT.

The chain combines TRBV29-1 with TRBJ1-5, with 9 nucleotides matching TRBD1. Germline V gene lookup returns CDR1 SQVTM and CDR2 ANQGSEA. The CDR3 is made up of 15 amino acids. J lost 4 bases, V lost 6 bases, and 10 bases had no gene match. CDR3 sequence: CSVGLGTGSNQPQHF. The CDR3 DNA reads as TGCAGCGTGGGTCTGGGGACAGGGTCGAATCAGCCCCAGCATTTT.

V is TRBV28 and J is TRBJ1-5; D remains unclear. CDR1 is MDHEN and CDR2 is SYDVKM in the germline V gene. The CDR3 has 13 residues. V was shortened by 3 bases and J by 7 bases, with 10 bases between the two germline ends. CDR3 region: CASSFLKGQPQHF. The CDR3 DNA follows: TGTGCCAGCAGTTTTCTCAAGGGACAGCCCCAGCATTTT.

This clone has just one count. The chain is built from TRBV5-1 and TRBJ2-3, with 16 bases aligning to TRBD2. Trimming cost V 0 bases and J 0 bases; bases outside gene matches: 7. Germline CDR1 reads SGHRS; CDR2 reads YFSETQ. The CDR3 is 20 residues long. The CDR3 protein is CASSLANRGLAGGSTDTQYF. Here the CDR3 DNA reads TGCGCCAGCAGCTTGGCCAACCGGGGACTAGCGGGGGGGAGCACAGATACGCAGTATTTT. The whole variable domain, remainder taken from reference TRBV5-1 and TRBJ2-3, is KAGVTQTPRYLIKTRGQQVTLSCSPISGHRSVSWYQQTPGQGLQFLFEYFSETQRNKGNFPGRFSGRQFSNSRSEMNVSTLELGDSALYLCASSLANRGLAGGSTDTQYFGPGTRLTVL.

This rearrangement joins TRBV4-2 to TRBJ2-5; D gene uncertain. This CDR3 has 14 residues. Germline CDR1 and CDR2: LGHNA and YNFKEQ. With 0 bases removed from V and 5 bases from J, the gap between germline ends came to 10 bases. The CDR3 loop reads CASSQEPPSETQYF. CDR3 nucleotides: TGTGCCAGCAGCCAAGAGCCCCCAAGCGAGACCCAGTACTTC.

The J gene is TRBJ2-5, the V gene TRBV3-1 (or the pseudogene TRBV3-2); tentatively, D is TRBD2 (5 bases). Trimming removed 3 bases from V and 2 bases from J, with 7 bases in between. This CDR3 contains 13 residues. The germline V gene has CDR1 LGHDT and CDR2 YNNKEL (reference sequence). For the CDR3, the DNA is TGTGCCAGCAGCCAGAGGACTCAAGAGACCCAGTACTTC. Protein: CASSQRTQETQYF.

The V call is TRBV18, the J call TRBJ2-7; D might be TRBD2 (6 bases). The CDR3 runs to 12 residues. The V and J ends lost 11 bases and 2 bases respectively, with 13 bases between them. The germline V gene has CDR1 KGHSH and CDR2 LQKENI. This CDR3 reads CASLGGTYEQYF. The CDR3 region has the DNA TGTGCCTCCTTGGGCGGGACCTACGAGCAGTACTTC.

The chain uses TRBV30 and TRBJ2-1; 8 nucleotides line up with TRBD2. Losses at the gene ends were 0 bases for V and 1 base for J; bases not matched to a gene: 5. Germline CDR1 is GTSNPN and CDR2 is SVGIG (reference sequence). The CDR3 is made up of 16 amino acids. CDR3 coding DNA: TGTGCCTGGAGTGTACCGGGGGGGGCATCCTACAATGAGCAGTTCTTC. Residues: CAWSVPGGASYNEQFF. The full variable domain, in which reference TRBV30 and TRBJ2-1 provide the parts outside the CDR3, is SQTIHQWPATLVQPVGSPLSLECTVEGTSNPNLYWYRQAAGRGLQLLFYSVGIGQISSEVPQNLSASRPQDRQFILSSKKLLLSDSGFYLCAWSVPGGASYNEQFFGPGTRLTVL.

The chain employs TRBV27 and TRBJ2-1; D remains unclear. V gave up 5 bases and J gave up 6 bases, with 20 bases separating them. This CDR3 contains 16 residues. CDR1 and CDR2 from the germline V gene are MNHEY and SMNVEV (reference sequence). The CDR3 coding sequence is TGTGCCAGCAGTCGACCCGACCTCTATAGGCGCAATGAGCAGTTCTTC. This translates into CASSRPDLYRRNEQFF.

The V gene is TRBV5-4, the J gene TRBJ1-1; the D is unclear. Germline V gene sequence: CDR1 SGHNT, CDR2 YYREEE (reference sequence). Trimming removed 3 bases at V and 0 bases at J, with 12 bases between. There are 15 residues in the CDR3. The CDR3, as DNA: TGTGCCAGCAGCTGGGTCCCCGGGATGAACACTGAAGCTTTCTTT. This encodes CASSWVPGMNTEAFF.

The rearrangement joins TRBV7-3 to TRBJ1-1; TRBD1 is a possible D gene (5 bases). The CDR3 is made up of 13 amino acids. Deletions cut 4 bases from V and 3 bases from J, with 9 bases between. CDR1 is SGHTA and CDR2 is FQGTGA in the germline V gene. DNA of the CDR3: TGTGCCAGCAGCTGGGACTGGGACACTGAAGCTTTCTTT. This encodes CASSWDWDTEAFF. Supplemented by reference TRBV7-3 and TRBJ1-1, the full variable domain reads GAGVSQTPSNKVTEKGKYVELRCDPISGHTALYWYRQSLGQGPEFLIYFQGTGAADDSGLPNDRFFAVRPEGSVSTLKIQRTERGDSAVYLCASSWDWDTEAFFGQGTRLTVV.

The rearrangement uses TRBV30 and TRBJ2-2; 12 bases agree with TRBD2. CDR1 is GTSNPN and CDR2 is SVGIG in the germline V gene (reference sequence). Losses at the gene ends were 4 bases for V and 3 bases for J; bases not matched to a gene: 3. This CDR3 comprises 15 residues. This chain's CDR3 is CAWTSGGADTGELFF. The CDR3, as DNA: TGTGCCTGGACTAGCGGGGGGGCCGACACCGGGGAGCTGTTTTTT.

The chain links TRBV11-2 to TRBJ1-4; D is possibly TRBD1 (6 bases). The CDR3 has 16 amino acids. From germline, CDR1 is SGHAT and CDR2 FQNNGV. Trimming removed 5 bases at V and 4 bases at J, with 17 bases between. The CDR3 bases are TGTGCCAGCAGCCCACCTCGGGGCAGGGGTAATGAAAAACTGTTTTTT. Protein sequence: CASSPPRGRGNEKLFF. The entire variable domain, with the rest obtained from reference TRBV11-2 and TRBJ1-4, is as follows: EAGVAQSPRYKIIEKRQSVAFWCNPISGHATLYWYQQILGQGPKLLIQFQNNGVVDDSQLPKDRFSAERLKGVDSTLKIQPAKLEDSAVYLCASSPPRGRGNEKLFFGSGTQLSVL.

J is TRBJ2-7 and V is TRBV6-1; 7 nucleotides align to TRBD1. Looked up from germline, CDR1 is MNHNS and CDR2 is SASEGT. J was trimmed by 3 bases and V by 1 base; bases with no gene match: 9. The CDR3 totals 16 residues. Written as DNA, the CDR3 is TGTGCCAGCAGTGAAGGACAGGGCGGCCCTTTCTACGAGCAGTACTTC. It specifies CASSEGQGGPFYEQYF.

The rearrangement links TRBV5-1 to TRBJ2-5; 9 positions agree with TRBD1. J was trimmed by 2 bases and V by 8 bases; bases with no gene match: 10. CDR3 size: 15 residues. The germline gives CDR1 SGHRS, CDR2 YFSETQ. The CDR3 region is CARGPRTGDQETQYF. As DNA, the CDR3 is TGCGCCAGGGGTCCCCGGACAGGGGATCAAGAGACCCAGTACTTC.

This clone was seen only once. The J gene is TRBJ2-7, the V gene TRBV10-3; 12 bases agree with TRBD1. The CDR3 has 15 residues. J gave up 7 bases and V 5 bases, and 9 bases lay outside the gene matches. Per the germline V gene, CDR1 is ENHRY and CDR2 is SYGVKD. CDR3 in amino acids: CAISNPGQGAQEQYF. CDR3 bases: TGTGCCATCAGTAATCCGGGACAGGGGGCTCAAGAGCAGTACTTC.